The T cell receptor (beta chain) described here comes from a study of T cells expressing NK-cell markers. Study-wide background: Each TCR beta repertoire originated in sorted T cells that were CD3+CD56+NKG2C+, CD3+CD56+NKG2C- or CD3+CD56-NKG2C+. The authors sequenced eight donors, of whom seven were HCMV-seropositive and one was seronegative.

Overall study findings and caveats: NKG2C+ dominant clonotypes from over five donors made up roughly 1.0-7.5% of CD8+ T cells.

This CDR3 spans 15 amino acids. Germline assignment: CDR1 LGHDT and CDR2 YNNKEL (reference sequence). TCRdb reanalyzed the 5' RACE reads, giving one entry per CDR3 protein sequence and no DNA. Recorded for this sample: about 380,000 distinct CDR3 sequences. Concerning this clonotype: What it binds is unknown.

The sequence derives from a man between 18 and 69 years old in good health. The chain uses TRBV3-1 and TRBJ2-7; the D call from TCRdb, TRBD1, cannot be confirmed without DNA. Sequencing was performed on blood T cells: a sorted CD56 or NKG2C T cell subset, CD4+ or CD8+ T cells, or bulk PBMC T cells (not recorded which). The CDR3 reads CASSPLQGVRYEQYF.